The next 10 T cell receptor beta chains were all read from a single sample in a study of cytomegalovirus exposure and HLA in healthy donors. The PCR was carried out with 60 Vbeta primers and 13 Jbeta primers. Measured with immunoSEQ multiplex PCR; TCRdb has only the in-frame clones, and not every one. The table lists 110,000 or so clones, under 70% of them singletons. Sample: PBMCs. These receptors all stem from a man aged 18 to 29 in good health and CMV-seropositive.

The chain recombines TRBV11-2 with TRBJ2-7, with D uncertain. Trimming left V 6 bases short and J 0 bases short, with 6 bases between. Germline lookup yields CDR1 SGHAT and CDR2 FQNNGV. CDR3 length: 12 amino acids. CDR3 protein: CASRHSSYEQYF. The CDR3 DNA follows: TGTGCCAGCAGACACAGCTCCTACGAGCAGTACTTC.

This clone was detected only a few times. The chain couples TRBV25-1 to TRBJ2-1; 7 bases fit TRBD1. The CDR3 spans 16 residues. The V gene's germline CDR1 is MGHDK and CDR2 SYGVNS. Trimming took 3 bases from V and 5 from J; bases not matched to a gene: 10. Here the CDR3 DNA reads TGTGCCAGCAGTGATTTAGGGGGCCCAGGGGACAATGAGCAGTTCTTC. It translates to CASSDLGGPGDNEQFF.

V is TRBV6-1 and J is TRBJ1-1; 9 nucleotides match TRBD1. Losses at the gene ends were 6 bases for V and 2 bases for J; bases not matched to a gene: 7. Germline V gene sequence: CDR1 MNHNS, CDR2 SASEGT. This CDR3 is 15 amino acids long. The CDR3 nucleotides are TGTGCCAGCAGGCAAACGACAGGGGGAAACACTGAAGCTTTCTTT. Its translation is CASRQTTGGNTEAFF.

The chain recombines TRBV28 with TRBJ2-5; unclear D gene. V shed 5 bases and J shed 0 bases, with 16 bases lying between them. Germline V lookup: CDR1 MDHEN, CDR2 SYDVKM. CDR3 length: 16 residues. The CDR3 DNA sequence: TGTGCCAGCAGTCCCCGCCCAACGACATACCAAGAGACCCAGTACTTC. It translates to CASSPRPTTYQETQYF.

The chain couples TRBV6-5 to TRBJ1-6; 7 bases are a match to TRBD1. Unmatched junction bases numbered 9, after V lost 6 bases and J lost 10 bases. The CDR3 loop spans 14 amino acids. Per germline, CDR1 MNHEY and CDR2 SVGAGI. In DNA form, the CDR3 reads TGTGCCAGCAGAAGGACAGGCGAGGGATCACCCCTCCACTTT. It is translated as CASRRTGEGSPLHF.

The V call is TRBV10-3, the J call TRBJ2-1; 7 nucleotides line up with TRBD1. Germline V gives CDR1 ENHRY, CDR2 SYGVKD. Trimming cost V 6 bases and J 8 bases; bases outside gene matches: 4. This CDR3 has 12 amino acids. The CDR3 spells CAISPTGYEQFF. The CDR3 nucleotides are TGTGCCATCAGCCCGACAGGGTATGAGCAGTTCTTC.

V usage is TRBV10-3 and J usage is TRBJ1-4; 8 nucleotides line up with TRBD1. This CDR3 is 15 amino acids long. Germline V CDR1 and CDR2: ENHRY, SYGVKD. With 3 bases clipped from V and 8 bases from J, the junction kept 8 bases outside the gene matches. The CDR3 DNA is TGTGCCATCAGTGATGGCCCAGGGGGCTGGGAAAAACTGTTTTTT. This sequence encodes CAISDGPGGWEKLFF.

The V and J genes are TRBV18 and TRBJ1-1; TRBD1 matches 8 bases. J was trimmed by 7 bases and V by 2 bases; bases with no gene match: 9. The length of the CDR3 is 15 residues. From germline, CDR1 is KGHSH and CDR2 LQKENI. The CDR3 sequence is CASSPERTGRCEAFF. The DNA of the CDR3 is TGTGCCAGCTCACCAGAGAGGACAGGGAGGTGTGAAGCTTTCTTT.

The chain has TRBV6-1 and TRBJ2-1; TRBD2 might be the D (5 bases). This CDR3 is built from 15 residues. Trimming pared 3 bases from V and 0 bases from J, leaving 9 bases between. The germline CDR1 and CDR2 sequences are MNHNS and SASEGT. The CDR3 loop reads CASSDRGSSYNEQFF. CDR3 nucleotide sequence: TGTGCCAGCAGTGATAGAGGGAGCTCCTACAATGAGCAGTTCTTC.

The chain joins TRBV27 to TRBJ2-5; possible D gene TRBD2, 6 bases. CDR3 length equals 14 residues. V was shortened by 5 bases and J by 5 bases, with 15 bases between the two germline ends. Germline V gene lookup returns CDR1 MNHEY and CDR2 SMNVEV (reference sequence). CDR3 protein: CASSTRRGMETQYF. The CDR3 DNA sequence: TGTGCCAGCAGTACCCGGAGGGGTATGGAGACCCAGTACTTC.